The rows below give T cell receptor beta chains drawn from one sample of a study of control samples from healthy donors and cancer patients. Here immunoSEQ multiplex PCR was the method, and the copy in TCRdb shows in-frame clones only, minus some. The sample lists more than 95,000 clones, more than 75% seen once, with roughly 2.5% in the top ten. Sequenced material: blood. These receptors were obtained from a woman in her 70s in good health. Each CDR3 is given with its conserved first and last residue. D genes are given only for firm matches. Clone sizes are given selectively: once, few, many, or a class where the clone is expanded.

cdr3_length | clone_size | j_call | d_call | v_call | cdr3_aa | cdr3_nt
14 | - | TRBJ1-5 | - | TRBV6-1 | CASSEWTDNQPQHF | TGTGCCAGCAGTGAATGGACAGATAATCAGCCCCAGCATTTT
15 | - | TRBJ1-6 | - | TRBV21-1 | CASSRTRGRASPLHF | TGTGCCAGCAGCAGAACCAGGGGGAGGGCTTCACCCCTCCACTTT
14 | - | TRBJ2-7 | - | TRBV6-2/TRBV6-3 | CASSSSTGTSEQYF | TGTGCCAGCAGTTCCTCAACCGGGACATCGGAGCAGTACTTC
15 | - | TRBJ2-2 | - | TRBV24-1 | CATSDTLANTGELFF | TGTGCCACCAGTGATACACTTGCGAACACCGGGGAGCTGTTTTTT
12 | - | TRBJ2-3 | - | TRBV2 | CASSETPRTQYF | TGTGCCAGCAGTGAGACCCCAAGAACGCAGTATTTT
16 | - | TRBJ2-5 | - | TRBV5-8 | CASSLRVFGSQETQYF | TGTGCCAGCAGCCTCCGTGTTTTCGGGAGCCAAGAGACCCAGTACTTC
13 | - | TRBJ2-2 | - | TRBV18 | CASSLDRSGELFF | TGTGCCAGCTCCCTTGATAGAAGCGGGGAGCTGTTTTTT
14 | - | TRBJ1-5 | - | TRBV19 | CASTLRARSQPQHF | TGTGCCAGTACCCTCCGGGCCAGAAGTCAGCCCCAGCATTTT
13 | - | TRBJ1-2 | TRBD1 | TRBV6-5 | CASSSQGFHGYTF | TGTGCCAGCAGTTCACAGGGGTTTCATGGCTACACCTTC
21 | - | TRBJ1-3 | - | TRBV28 | CASSPPLGAAAPLFSGNTIYF | TGTGCCAGCAGTCCCCCTTTGGGGGCGGCGGCTCCCCTTTTCTCTGGAAACACCATATATTTT
15 | - | TRBJ1-5 | TRBD1 | TRBV11-2 | CASSQGVLGNQPQHF | TGTGCCAGCAGCCAGGGGGTTCTTGGCAATCAGCCCCAGCATTTT
14 | - | TRBJ2-5 | - | TRBV13 | CASSLGPLQETQYF | TGTGCCAGCAGCTTAGGACCCCTCCAAGAGACCCAGTACTTC
13 | - | TRBJ2-5 | TRBD1 | TRBV12-3/TRBV12-4 | CASSSRGRETQYF | TGTGCCAGCAGTTCCAGGGGGCGGGAGACCCAGTACTTC
14 | few | TRBJ1-5 | TRBD1 | TRBV7-6 | CASSRQGADQPQHF | TGTGCCAGCAGCCGACAGGGGGCGGATCAGCCCCAGCATTTT